The 27 T cell receptor beta chains below were found in one sample sequenced in a study of OX40 agonist ivuxolimab in advanced cancers. Profiled with immunoSEQ multiplex PCR; TCRdb holds only in-frame clones, not every one. Seen here are about 110,000 clones, about 91% observed once, and the top ten hold about 1.2%. Sample: CD4+ or CD8+ T cells sorted from blood, taken in a trial of the OX40 agonist ivuxolimab. Receptors were obtained from an adult with an advanced solid tumor such as melanoma, head and neck, liver or kidney cancer.

This clone was recorded only once. The chain has TRBV19 and TRBJ2-3; 8 bases align to TRBD2. CDR1 is LNHDA and CDR2 is SQIVND in the germline V gene (reference sequence). The CDR3 runs to 14 residues. Trimming took 6 bases from V and 1 from J; bases not matched to a gene: 3. The CDR3: CASSGRVGTDTQYF. CDR3 DNA sequence: TGTGCCAGTAGCGGGAGGGTAGGCACAGATACGCAGTATTTT.

This chain connects TRBV15 to TRBJ1-1; possible D gene TRBD1, 5 bases. V was pared by 1 base and J by 4 bases, with 10 bases between. The CDR3 consists of 14 residues. Germline V CDR1 and CDR2: LNHNV, YYDKDF (reference sequence). The CDR3 nucleotides read TGTGCCACCAGCAGAGTGGGCGGGGCCACTGAAGCTTTCTTT. It yields the protein CATSRVGGATEAFF.

This clone turned up a few times. The chain is built from TRBV9 and TRBJ1-4; D not resolved. CDR1 and CDR2 from the germline V gene are SGDLS and YYNGEE. V lost 0 bases and J 8 bases, leaving 14 bases between the germline ends. This CDR3 is built from 15 residues. CDR3 in DNA: TGTGCCAGCAGCGTAGATGCGGAACCGAGCGAAAAACTGTTTTTT. Amino acids: CASSVDAEPSEKLFF.

V is TRBV18 and J is TRBJ1-3; 7 nucleotides match TRBD1. Germline lookup yields CDR1 KGHSH and CDR2 LQKENI. The CDR3 has 16 amino acids. Trimming removed 2 bases from V and 0 bases from J; junction bases left unmatched: 4. CDR3 sequence: CASSPGTAISGNTIYF. For the CDR3, the DNA is TGTGCCAGCTCACCAGGGACAGCCATCTCTGGAAACACCATATATTTT.

The rearrangement joins TRBV10-2 to TRBJ2-5, with D tentatively TRBD2 (6 bases). The CDR3 consists of 14 residues. Per the germline V gene, CDR1 is WSHSY and CDR2 is SAAADI. The V gene lost 7 bases and the J gene lost 7 bases, with 19 bases spanning the gap. CDR3 in DNA: TGCGCCAGCATCGCACCCGGGACTTGGGGGACCCAGTACTTC. Its protein is CASIAPGTWGTQYF.

The chain has TRBV5-1 and TRBJ1-6, with a possible D match to TRBD1 (6 bases). The CDR3 spans 17 residues. Germline CDR1 is SGHRS and CDR2 is YFSETQ. The V end lost 4 bases, the J end lost 0 bases, and 14 bases lay between the germline ends. The CDR3 sequence: CASSRQATSSYNSPLHF. Here the CDR3 DNA reads TGCGCCAGCAGCCGACAGGCAACGAGCTCCTATAATTCACCCCTCCACTTT. Supplemented by reference TRBV5-1 and TRBJ1-6, the full variable domain reads KAGVTQTPRYLIKTRGQQVTLSCSPISGHRSVSWYQQTPGQGLQFLFEYFSETQRNKGNFPGRFSGRQFSNSRSEMNVSTLELGDSALYLCASSRQATSSYNSPLHFGNGTRLTVT.

The J gene is TRBJ2-2, the V gene TRBV4-2; D gene ambiguous. The V gene's germline CDR1 is LGHNA and CDR2 YNFKEQ. The CDR3 covers 12 residues. V lost 6 bases, J lost 2 bases, and 4 bases lay in between. CDR3 in amino acids: CASRSNTGELFF. The CDR3 region has the DNA TGTGCCAGCAGGTCCAACACCGGGGAGCTGTTTTTT.

This rearrangement joins TRBV9 to TRBJ1-6, with no clear D. The germline V gene encodes CDR1 SGDLS and CDR2 YYNGEE. The CDR3 contains 15 residues. Trimming took 2 bases from V and 7 from J, leaving 13 bases between them. CDR3 sequence: CASSVGHDGNSPLHF. The DNA of the CDR3 is TGTGCCAGCAGCGTGGGCCACGATGGCAATTCACCCCTCCACTTT.

The gene calls are TRBV6-5 and TRBJ1-4, with TRBD1 identical over 8 bases. Germline CDR1 is MNHEY and CDR2 is SVGAGI. Germline trimming cut 6 bases from V and 2 bases from J; bases unmatched to any gene: 2. This CDR3 is 14 amino acids long. The CDR3 loop is CASSRGPTNEKLFF. The CDR3 nucleotides read TGTGCCAGCAGCAGGGGGCCCACTAATGAAAAACTGTTTTTT.

The rearrangement uses TRBV5-4 and TRBJ2-5, with 13 bases matching TRBD2. This CDR3 comprises 15 residues. Germline CDR1 reads SGHNT; CDR2 reads YYREEE (reference sequence). The V segment lost 5 bases and the J segment 3 bases; nucleotides outside the gene matches: 4. CDR3 amino acids: CASSPGLAGEETQYF. The CDR3 nucleotides are TGTGCCAGCAGTCCCGGACTAGCGGGAGAAGAGACCCAGTACTTC.

This chain uses TRBV9 with TRBJ2-1; 13 bases align to TRBD2. The CDR3 has 17 amino acids. J was trimmed by 8 bases and V by 5 bases; bases with no gene match: 13. Germline CDR1 and CDR2: SGDLS and YYNGEE. CDR3 DNA: TGTGCCAGCAGTGTGTCACCGAGGACTAGCGGGAGTTATGAGCAGTTCTTC. Translated, it gives CASSVSPRTSGSYEQFF.

The CDR3 coding sequence is TGCGCCAGCAGCTTGGATAGTACTCTAGCCAAAAACATTCAGTACTTC. Protein product: CASSLDSTLAKNIQYF. The gene calls are TRBV5-1 and TRBJ2-4, with unresolved D. This CDR3 contains 16 residues. V dropped 0 bases and J dropped 0 bases, with 10 bases sitting between them. Germline values: CDR1 SGHRS, CDR2 YFSETQ.

The rearrangement links TRBV28 to TRBJ1-4, with D possibly matching TRBD1 (6 bases). The CDR3 consists of 18 residues. The ends were cut back, 8 bases at V and 0 bases at J, with 22 bases in the middle. The germline gives CDR1 MDHEN, CDR2 SYDVKM. CDR3 nucleotides: TGTGCCAGCGCTTATTTTCGGGGGCCTGCTGCAACTAATGAAAAACTGTTTTTT. Protein product: CASAYFRGPAATNEKLFF.

V is TRBV19 and J is TRBJ2-7, with D perhaps TRBD1 (6 bases). The CDR3 spans 15 residues. Germline CDR1 and CDR2: LNHDA and SQIVND (reference sequence). Deletions cut 1 base from V and 0 bases from J, with 10 bases between. In nucleotides, the CDR3 is TGTGCCAGTAGTATAGTGGGGGACAACTCCTACGAGCAGTACTTC. Translated: CASSIVGDNSYEQYF.

The gene calls are TRBV28 and TRBJ2-5; 7 bases are shared with TRBD2. Germline CDR1 is MDHEN and CDR2 is SYDVKM. The CDR3 has 15 residues. Unmatched junction bases numbered 5, after V lost 2 bases and J lost 2 bases. CDR3 coding DNA: TGTGCCAGCAGTTTACTAGCGGTAGATCAAGAGACCCAGTACTTC. This encodes CASSLLAVDQETQYF.

V usage is TRBV18 and J usage is TRBJ1-2, with D maybe TRBD1 (6 bases). Germline V gives CDR1 KGHSH, CDR2 LQKENI. V was trimmed by 3 bases and J by 6 bases, leaving 8 bases between them. The CDR3 loop spans 12 amino acids. The CDR3 DNA reads TGTGCCAGCTCACCCACAGGGAATGGCTACACCTTC. Its protein is CASSPTGNGYTF.

The V and J genes are TRBV7-9 and TRBJ2-7, with 9 bases lining up with TRBD2. Germline CDR1 is SEHNR and CDR2 is FQNEAQ (reference sequence). Trimming removed 3 bases from V and 2 bases from J; junction bases left unmatched: 8. CDR3 size: 16 residues. The chain's CDR3 is CASSLKEAGGPYEQYF. The DNA for the CDR3 is TGTGCCAGCAGCTTGAAGGAGGCGGGAGGGCCCTACGAGCAGTACTTC.

The chain carries TRBV6-5 and TRBJ1-2; maybe TRBD1 (5 bases). The ends were cut back, 0 bases at V and 7 bases at J, with 18 bases in the middle. The CDR3 totals 16 residues. Germline loops: CDR1 MNHEY, CDR2 SVGAGI. CDR3 loop: CASSYSGPKARTGYTF. CDR3 sequence (DNA): TGTGCCAGCAGTTACTCGGGGCCGAAAGCGCGGACTGGCTACACCTTC.

The CDR3 region has the DNA TGCGCCAGCAGCTTTCAGGGAAGGGAGTACGAGCAGTACTTC. The encoded protein is CASSFQGREYEQYF. This sequence joins TRBV5-1 and TRBJ2-7, with D possibly called TRBD1 or TRBD2 (5 bases each). V was shortened by 2 bases and J by 4 bases, with 13 bases between the two germline ends. CDR3 length: 14 amino acids. Germline CDR1 is SGHRS and CDR2 is YFSETQ.

This clone has just one count. The CDR3 protein is CASSVGGLPSGANVLTF. The CDR3, as DNA: TGTGCCAGTAGTGTAGGGGGATTGCCCTCTGGGGCCAACGTCCTGACTTTC. This sequence joins TRBV19 and TRBJ2-6; D might be TRBD1 (6 bases). Per germline, CDR1 LNHDA and CDR2 SQIVND (reference sequence). The CDR3 covers 17 residues. With 5 bases removed from V and 0 bases from J, the gap between germline ends came to 14 bases.

The CDR3 protein is CASSLASGSRYEQYF. DNA for the CDR3: TGTGCCAGCAGCTTGGCTAGCGGGAGTCGCTACGAGCAGTACTTC. This chain uses TRBV7-2 with TRBJ2-7, with 10 bases identical to TRBD2. The junction had 5 bases not matched to a gene; V was cut back by 3 bases and J by 3 bases. Germline CDR1 and CDR2: SGHTA and FQGNSA. The CDR3 has 15 residues.

V and J are TRBV7-9 and TRBJ2-7, with a tentative D call TRBD2 (5 bases). The germline V gene encodes CDR1 SEHNR and CDR2 FQNEAQ (reference sequence). V shed 4 bases and J shed 7 bases, with 17 bases lying between them. This CDR3 spans 14 amino acids. CDR3 sequence (DNA): TGTGCCAGCAGCTCCCGATCGGGGTCGGGGGAGCAGTACTTC. This sequence encodes CASSSRSGSGEQYF.

V is TRBV19 and J is TRBJ1-6, with D unclear. The length of the CDR3 is 14 residues. V was shortened by 6 bases and J by 7 bases, with 13 bases between the two germline ends. In germline, CDR1 is LNHDA, CDR2 SQIVND (reference sequence). CDR3 coding DNA: TGTGCCAGTAGGGCCGAGGGTGTAAATTCACCCCTCCACTTT. Protein product: CASRAEGVNSPLHF.

V is TRBV7-2 and J is TRBJ2-7; the D call may be TRBD1 or TRBD2 (5 bases each). The germline V gene has CDR1 SGHTA and CDR2 FQGNSA. Trimming left V 3 bases short and J 2 bases short, with 14 bases between. The CDR3 consists of 15 residues. The CDR3 sequence: CASSLGTSYTYEQYF. CDR3 nucleotides: TGTGCCAGCAGCTTGGGGACGAGCTATACCTACGAGCAGTACTTC.

The chain links TRBV11-2 to TRBJ1-2, with D possibly matching TRBD1 (6 bases). From germline, CDR1 is SGHAT and CDR2 FQNNGV. There are 14 residues in the CDR3. The V and J ends lost 6 bases and 6 bases respectively, with 17 bases between them. CDR3 nucleotide sequence: TGTGCCAGCAGGTCCGGGGGGGCGAGTGATGGCTACACCTTC. It is translated as CASRSGGASDGYTF.

The rearrangement links TRBV2 to TRBJ2-6; tentatively, D is TRBD1 (6 bases). Germline assignment: CDR1 SNHLY and CDR2 FYNNEI. This CDR3 is 15 amino acids long. Trimming cost V 5 bases and J 2 bases, with 10 bases left between them. This CDR3 is CASSFGGAGANVLTF. Written as DNA, the CDR3 is TGTGCCAGCAGTTTTGGGGGCGCTGGGGCCAACGTCCTGACTTTC.

Remarks on this clone: One end of the junction fails to match germline, which may point to a read error. CDR3 protein: CASSQSEVGDTEAFF. In nucleotides, the CDR3 is TGCGCCAGCAGCCAATCGGAGGTAGGGGACACTGAAGCTTTCTTT. The chain links TRBV11-2 to TRBJ1-1, with D perhaps matching TRBD1 (5 bases). The germline gives CDR1 SGHAT, CDR2 FQNNGV. This CDR3 has 15 residues.